This T cell receptor beta chain was sequenced for a study of shared clonotypes between healthy human individuals. The naive CD8 fraction comprised CD45RO-negative cells positively selected for CCR7 and excluded terminally differentiated effector memory CD45RA+ cells. The CDR3 has 15 residues. From germline, CDR1 is LGHNA and CDR2 YSLEER. V was clipped by 0 bases and J by 1 base, with 9 bases between them. Libraries were prepared by immunoSEQ multiplex PCR; TCRdb keeps only in-frame clonotypes and omits some of them. The sample includes 760,000 or so clones, 95% to 97% of them seen just once. The V and J genes are TRBV4-3 and TRBJ2-5; no definite D call. The material sequenced was naive CD8+ T cells sorted from blood. The source is a man aged 30-40 years in good health. DNA for the CDR3: TGCGCCAGCAGCCAAGATAAAAGGACCCAAGAGACCCAGTACTTC. Translating it yields CASSQDKRTQETQYF.